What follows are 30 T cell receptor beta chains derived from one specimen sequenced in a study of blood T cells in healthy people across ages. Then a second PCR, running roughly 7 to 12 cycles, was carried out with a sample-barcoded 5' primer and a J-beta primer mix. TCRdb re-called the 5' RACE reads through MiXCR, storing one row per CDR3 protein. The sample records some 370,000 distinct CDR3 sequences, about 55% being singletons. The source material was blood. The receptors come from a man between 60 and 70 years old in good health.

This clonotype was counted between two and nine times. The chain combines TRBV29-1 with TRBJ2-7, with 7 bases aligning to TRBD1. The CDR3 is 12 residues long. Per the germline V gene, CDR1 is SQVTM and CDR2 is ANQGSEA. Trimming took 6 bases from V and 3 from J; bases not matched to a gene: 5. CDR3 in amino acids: CSVYGTDYEQYF. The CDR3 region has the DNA TGCAGCGTCTATGGGACAGACTACGAGCAGTACTTC.

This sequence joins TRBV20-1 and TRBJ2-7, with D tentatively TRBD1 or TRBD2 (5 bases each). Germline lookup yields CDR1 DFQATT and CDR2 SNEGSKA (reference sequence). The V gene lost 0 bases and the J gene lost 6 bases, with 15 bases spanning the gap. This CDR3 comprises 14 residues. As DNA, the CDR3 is TGCAGTGCTAGAGATTGGGGTGGGGGAACCGAGCAGTACTTC. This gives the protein CSARDWGGGTEQYF.

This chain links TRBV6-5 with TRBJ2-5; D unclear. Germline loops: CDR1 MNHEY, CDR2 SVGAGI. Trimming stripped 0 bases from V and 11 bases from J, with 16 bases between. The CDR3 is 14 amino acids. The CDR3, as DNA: TGTGCCAGCAGTTACTCTCCAAACAACTACGGGCAGTACTTC. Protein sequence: CASSYSPNNYGQYF.

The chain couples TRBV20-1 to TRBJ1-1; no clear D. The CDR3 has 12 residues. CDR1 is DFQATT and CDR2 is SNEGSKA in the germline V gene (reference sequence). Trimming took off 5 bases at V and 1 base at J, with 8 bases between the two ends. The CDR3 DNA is TGCAGTGCTCAAAGCGGGAACACTGAAGCTTTCTTT. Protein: CSAQSGNTEAFF.

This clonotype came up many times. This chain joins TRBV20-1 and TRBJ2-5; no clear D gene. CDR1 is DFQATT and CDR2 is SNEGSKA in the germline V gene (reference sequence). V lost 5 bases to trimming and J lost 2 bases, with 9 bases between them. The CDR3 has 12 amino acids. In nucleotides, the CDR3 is TGCAGTGCTCCGACTGGTCAAGAGACCCAGTACTTC. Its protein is CSAPTGQETQYF.

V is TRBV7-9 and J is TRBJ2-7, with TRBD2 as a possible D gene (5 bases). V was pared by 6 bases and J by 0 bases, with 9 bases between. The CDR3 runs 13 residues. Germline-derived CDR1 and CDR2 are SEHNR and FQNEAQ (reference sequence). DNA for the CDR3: TGTGCCAGCAGACCCCGGGACTCCTACGAGCAGTACTTC. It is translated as CASRPRDSYEQYF. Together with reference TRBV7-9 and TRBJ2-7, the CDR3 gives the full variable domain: DTGVSQNPRHKITKRGQNVTFRCDPISEHNRLYWYRQTLGQGPEFLTYFQNEAQLEKSRLLSDRFSAERPKGSFSTLEIQRTEQGDSAMYLCASRPRDSYEQYFGPGTRLTVT.

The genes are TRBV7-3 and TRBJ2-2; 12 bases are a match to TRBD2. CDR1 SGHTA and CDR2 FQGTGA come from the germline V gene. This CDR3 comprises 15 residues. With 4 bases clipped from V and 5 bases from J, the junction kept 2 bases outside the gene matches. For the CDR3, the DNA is TGTGCCAGCAGCTCGGGGACTAGCGGGACCGGGGAGCTGTTTTTT. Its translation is CASSSGTSGTGELFF. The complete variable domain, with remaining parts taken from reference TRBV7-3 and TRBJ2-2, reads GAGVSQTPSNKVTEKGKYVELRCDPISGHTALYWYRQSLGQGPEFLIYFQGTGAADDSGLPNDRFFAVRPEGSVSTLKIQRTERGDSAVYLCASSSGTSGTGELFFGEGSRLTVL.

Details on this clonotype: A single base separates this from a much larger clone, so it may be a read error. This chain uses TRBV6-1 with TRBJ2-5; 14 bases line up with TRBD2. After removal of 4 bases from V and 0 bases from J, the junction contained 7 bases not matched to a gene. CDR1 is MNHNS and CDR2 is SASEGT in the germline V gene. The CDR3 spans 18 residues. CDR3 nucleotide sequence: TGTGCCAGCAGTGGACTAGCGGGAGGGCCTAGGAACCAAGAGACCCAGTACTTC. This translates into CASSGLAGGPRNQETQYF.

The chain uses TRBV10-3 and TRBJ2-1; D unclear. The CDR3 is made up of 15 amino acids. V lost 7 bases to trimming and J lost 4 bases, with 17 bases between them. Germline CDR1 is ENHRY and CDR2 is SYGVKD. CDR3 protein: CAINNAAEFYNEQFF. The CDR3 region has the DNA TGTGCCATCAATAACGCGGCAGAGTTTTACAATGAGCAGTTCTTC.

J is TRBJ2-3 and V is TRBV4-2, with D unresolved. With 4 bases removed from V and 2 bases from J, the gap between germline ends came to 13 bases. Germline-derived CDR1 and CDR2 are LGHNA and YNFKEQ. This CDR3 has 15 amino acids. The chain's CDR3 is CASSPYTGPTDTQYF. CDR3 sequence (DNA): TGTGCCAGCAGCCCTTACACCGGGCCCACAGATACGCAGTATTTT.

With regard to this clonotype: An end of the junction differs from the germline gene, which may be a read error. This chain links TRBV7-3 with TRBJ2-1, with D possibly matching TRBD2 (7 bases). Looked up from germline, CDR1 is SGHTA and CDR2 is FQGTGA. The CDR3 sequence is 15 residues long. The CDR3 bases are TGTGCCAGCAGCGGACAGAACGCGCGGGGGAATGGGCAGTTCTTC. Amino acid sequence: CASSGQNARGNGQFF.

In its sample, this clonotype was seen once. The CDR3 sequence: CASRRTSTANEQFF. CDR3 sequence (DNA): TGTGCCAGCCGAAGGACCTCGACAGCCAATGAGCAGTTCTTC. The V and J genes are TRBV6-6 and TRBJ2-1; D perhaps matches TRBD1 (5 bases). This CDR3 contains 14 residues. CDR1 is MNHNY, CDR2 SVGAGI, per germline (reference sequence). Trimming pared 8 bases from V and 6 bases from J, leaving 17 bases between.

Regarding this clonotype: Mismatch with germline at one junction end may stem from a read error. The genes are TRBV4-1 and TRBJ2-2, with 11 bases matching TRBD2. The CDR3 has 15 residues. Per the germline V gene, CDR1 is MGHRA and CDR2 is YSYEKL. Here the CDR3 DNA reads TGCGCCAACAGCCTTGGGACTAGCGGCACCGGGGAGCTGTTTTTT. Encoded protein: CANSLGTSGTGELFF.

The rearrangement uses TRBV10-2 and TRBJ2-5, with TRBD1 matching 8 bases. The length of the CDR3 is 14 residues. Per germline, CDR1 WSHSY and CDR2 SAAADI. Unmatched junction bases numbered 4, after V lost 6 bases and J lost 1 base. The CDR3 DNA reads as TGCGCCAGCAGGGACAGGGCCTTCCAAGAGACCCAGTACTTC. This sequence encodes CASRDRAFQETQYF.

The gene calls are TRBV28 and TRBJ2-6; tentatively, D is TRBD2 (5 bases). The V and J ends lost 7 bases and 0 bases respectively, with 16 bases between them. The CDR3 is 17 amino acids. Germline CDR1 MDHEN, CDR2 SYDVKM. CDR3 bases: TGTGCCAGCAACTCTAACCCACGGGGCTCTGGGGCCAACGTCCTGACTTTC. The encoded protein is CASNSNPRGSGANVLTF. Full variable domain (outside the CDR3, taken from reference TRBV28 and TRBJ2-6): DVKVTQSSRYLVKRTGEKVFLECVQDMDHENMFWYRQDPGLGLRLIYFSYDVKMKEKGDIPEGYSVSREKKERFSLILESASTNQTSMYLCASNSNPRGSGANVLTFGAGSRLTVL.

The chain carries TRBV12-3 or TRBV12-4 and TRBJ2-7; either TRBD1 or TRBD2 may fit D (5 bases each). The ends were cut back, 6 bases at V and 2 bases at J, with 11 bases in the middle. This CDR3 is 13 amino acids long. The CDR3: CASRGRGTYEQYF. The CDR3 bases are TGTGCCAGCAGGGGACGGGGAACCTACGAGCAGTACTTC.

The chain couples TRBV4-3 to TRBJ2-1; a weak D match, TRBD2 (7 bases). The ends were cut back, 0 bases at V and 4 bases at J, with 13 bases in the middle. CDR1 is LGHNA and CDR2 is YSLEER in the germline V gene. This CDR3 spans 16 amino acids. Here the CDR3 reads CASSQERGGPYNEQFF. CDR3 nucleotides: TGCGCCAGCAGCCAAGAGAGGGGGGGGCCTTACAATGAGCAGTTCTTC.

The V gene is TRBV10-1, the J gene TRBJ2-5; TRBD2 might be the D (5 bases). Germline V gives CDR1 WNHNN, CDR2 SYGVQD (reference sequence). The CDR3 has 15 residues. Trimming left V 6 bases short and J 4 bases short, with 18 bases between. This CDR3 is CASSPGSGSGETQYF. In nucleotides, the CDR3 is TGCGCCAGCAGCCCCGGGTCGGGATCGGGAGAGACCCAGTACTTC.

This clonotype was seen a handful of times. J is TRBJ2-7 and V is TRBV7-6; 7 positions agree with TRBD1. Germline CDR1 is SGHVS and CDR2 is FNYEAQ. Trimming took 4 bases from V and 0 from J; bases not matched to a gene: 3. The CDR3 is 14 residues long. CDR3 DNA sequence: TGTGCCAGCAGCTCGAACAGGGGCTCCTACGAGCAGTACTTC. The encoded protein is CASSSNRGSYEQYF.

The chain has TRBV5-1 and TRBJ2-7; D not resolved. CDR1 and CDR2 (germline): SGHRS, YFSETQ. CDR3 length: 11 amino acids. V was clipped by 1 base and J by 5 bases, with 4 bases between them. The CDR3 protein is CASSLSHEQYF. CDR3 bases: TGCGCCAGCAGCTTGTCCCACGAGCAGTACTTC.

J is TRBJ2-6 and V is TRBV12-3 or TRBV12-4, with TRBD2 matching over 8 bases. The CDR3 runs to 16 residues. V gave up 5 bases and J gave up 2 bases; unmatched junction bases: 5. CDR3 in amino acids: CASSPHGGAGANVLTF. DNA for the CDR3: TGTGCCAGCAGTCCTCACGGGGGGGCTGGGGCCAACGTCCTGACTTTC.

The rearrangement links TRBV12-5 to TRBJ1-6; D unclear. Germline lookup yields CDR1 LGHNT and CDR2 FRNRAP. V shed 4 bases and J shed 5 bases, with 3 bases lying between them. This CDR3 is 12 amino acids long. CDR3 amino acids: CASGSNNSPLHF. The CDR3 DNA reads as TGTGCTAGTGGTTCAAATAATTCACCCCTCCACTTT.

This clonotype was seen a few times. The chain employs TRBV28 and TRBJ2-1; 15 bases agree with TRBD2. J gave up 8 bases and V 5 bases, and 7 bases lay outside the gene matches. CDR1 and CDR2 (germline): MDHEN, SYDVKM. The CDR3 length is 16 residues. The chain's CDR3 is CASSHGLAGGRYEQFF. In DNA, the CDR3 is TGTGCCAGCAGTCACGGACTAGCGGGAGGGCGCTATGAGCAGTTCTTC.

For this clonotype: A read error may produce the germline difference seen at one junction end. The CDR3 DNA sequence: TGCGCCAGCAGCTCGGGGGACACGACCTACAATGGGCAGTTCTTC. Translation gives CASSSGDTTYNGQFF. The chain recombines TRBV5-1 with TRBJ2-1; the D call may be TRBD1 or TRBD2 (6 bases each). The CDR3 consists of 15 residues. Germline loops: CDR1 SGHRS, CDR2 YFSETQ.

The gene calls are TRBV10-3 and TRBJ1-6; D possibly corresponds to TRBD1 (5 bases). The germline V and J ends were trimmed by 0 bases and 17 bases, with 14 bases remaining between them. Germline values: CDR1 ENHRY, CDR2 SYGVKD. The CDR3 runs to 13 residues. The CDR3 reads CAISESRGERVHF. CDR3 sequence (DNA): TGTGCCATCAGTGAGTCGAGAGGGGAACGAGTCCACTTT.

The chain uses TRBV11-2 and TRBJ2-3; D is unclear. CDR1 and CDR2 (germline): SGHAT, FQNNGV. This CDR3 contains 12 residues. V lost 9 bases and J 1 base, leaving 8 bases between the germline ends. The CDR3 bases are TGTGCCAGTGGCACCCGCACAGATACGCAGTATTTT. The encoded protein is CASGTRTDTQYF.

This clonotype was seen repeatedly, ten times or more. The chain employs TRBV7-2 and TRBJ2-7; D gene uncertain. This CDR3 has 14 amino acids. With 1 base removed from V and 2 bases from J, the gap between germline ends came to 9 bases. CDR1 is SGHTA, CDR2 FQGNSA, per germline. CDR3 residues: CASSLVGGTYEQYF. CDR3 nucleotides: TGTGCCAGCAGCTTAGTGGGCGGCACCTACGAGCAGTACTTC.

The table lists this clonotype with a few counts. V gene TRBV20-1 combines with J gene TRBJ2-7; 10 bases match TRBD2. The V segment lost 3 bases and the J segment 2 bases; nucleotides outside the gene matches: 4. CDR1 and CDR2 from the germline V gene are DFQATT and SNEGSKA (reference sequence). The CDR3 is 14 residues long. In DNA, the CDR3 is TGCAGTGCTAGTGGGAGCGGGGGGGCCTACGAGCAGTACTTC. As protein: CSASGSGGAYEQYF.

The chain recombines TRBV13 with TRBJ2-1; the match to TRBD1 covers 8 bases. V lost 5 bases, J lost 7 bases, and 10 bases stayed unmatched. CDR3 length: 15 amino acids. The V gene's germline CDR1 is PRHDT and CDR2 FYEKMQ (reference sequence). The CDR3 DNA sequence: TGTGCCAGCAGCAATGGACAGGGAGGTAGAAATGAGCAGTTCTTC. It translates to CASSNGQGGRNEQFF.

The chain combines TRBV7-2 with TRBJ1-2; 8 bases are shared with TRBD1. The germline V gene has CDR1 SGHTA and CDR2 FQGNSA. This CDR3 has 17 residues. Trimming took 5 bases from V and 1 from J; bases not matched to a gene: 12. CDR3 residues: CASSRTGPHTNNYGYTF. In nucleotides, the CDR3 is TGTGCCAGCAGCAGGACAGGGCCCCACACGAATAACTATGGCTACACCTTC.